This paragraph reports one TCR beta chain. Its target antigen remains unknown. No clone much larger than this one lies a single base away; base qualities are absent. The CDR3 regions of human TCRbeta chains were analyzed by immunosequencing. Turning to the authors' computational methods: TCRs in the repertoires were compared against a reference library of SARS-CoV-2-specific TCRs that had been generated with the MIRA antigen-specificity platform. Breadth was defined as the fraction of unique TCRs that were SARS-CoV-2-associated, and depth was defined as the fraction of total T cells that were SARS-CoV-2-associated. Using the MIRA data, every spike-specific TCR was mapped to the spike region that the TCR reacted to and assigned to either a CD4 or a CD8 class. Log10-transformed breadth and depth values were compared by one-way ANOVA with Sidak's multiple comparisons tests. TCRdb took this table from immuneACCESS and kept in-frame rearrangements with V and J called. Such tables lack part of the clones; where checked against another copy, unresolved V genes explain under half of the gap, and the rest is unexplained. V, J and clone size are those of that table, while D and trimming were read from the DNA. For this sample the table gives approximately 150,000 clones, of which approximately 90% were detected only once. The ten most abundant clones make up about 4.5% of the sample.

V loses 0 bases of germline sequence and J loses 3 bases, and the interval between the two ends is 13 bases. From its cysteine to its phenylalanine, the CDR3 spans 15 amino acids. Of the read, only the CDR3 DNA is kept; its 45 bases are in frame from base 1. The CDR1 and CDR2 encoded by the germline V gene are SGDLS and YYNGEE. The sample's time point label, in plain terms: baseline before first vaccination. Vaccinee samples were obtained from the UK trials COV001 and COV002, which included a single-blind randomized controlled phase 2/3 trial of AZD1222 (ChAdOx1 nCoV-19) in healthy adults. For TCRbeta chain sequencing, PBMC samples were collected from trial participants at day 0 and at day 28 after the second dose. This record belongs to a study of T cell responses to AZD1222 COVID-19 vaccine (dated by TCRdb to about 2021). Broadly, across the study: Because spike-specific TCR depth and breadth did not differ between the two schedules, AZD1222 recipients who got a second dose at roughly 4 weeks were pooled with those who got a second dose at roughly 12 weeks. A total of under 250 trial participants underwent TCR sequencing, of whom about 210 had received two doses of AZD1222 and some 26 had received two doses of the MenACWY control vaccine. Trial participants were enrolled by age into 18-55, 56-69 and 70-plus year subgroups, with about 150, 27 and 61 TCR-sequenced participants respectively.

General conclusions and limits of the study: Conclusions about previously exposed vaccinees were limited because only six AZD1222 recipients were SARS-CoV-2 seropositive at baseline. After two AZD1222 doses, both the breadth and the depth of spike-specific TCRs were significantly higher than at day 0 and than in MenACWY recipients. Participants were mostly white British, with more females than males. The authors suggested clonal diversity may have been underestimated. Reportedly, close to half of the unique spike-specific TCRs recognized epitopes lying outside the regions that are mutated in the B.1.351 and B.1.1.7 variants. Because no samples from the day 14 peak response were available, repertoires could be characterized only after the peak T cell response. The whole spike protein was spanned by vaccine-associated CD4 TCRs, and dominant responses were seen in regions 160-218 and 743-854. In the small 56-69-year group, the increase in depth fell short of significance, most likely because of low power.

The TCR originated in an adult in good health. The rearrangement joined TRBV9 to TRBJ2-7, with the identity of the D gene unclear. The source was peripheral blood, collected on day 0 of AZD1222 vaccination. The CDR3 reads CASSVGVMGSYEQYF. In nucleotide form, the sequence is TGTGCCAGCAGCGTAGGGGTGATGGGCAGCTACGAGCAGTACTTC.